Each of the 25 T cell receptor beta chains below was sequenced from the same sample in a study of cytomegalovirus exposure and HLA in healthy donors. The primer mix had 60 Vbeta and 13 Jbeta primers. Data came from immunoSEQ multiplex PCR; TCRdb stores just in-frame clones and leaves some out. The table includes about 210,000 clones, 75% to 80% detected once. Sequenced sample: PBMCs. The receptor set was obtained from a male donor in good health and CMV-seronegative.

The rearrangement joins TRBV7-6 to TRBJ2-1; 8 bases are a match to TRBD1. Losses at the gene ends were 5 bases for V and 7 bases for J; bases not matched to a gene: 10. CDR1 and CDR2 (germline): SGHVS, FNYEAQ. The CDR3 runs 15 residues. In nucleotides, the CDR3 is TGTGCCAGCAGCCCGTCCGGGACAGGCGTTAATGAGCAGTTCTTC. The encoded protein is CASSPSGTGVNEQFF.

Only a few counts were recorded for this clone. This chain links TRBV6-4 with TRBJ1-1; a weak D match, TRBD1 (6 bases). The CDR3 is made up of 15 amino acids. CDR1 MRHNA and CDR2 SNTAGT come from the germline V gene. V lost 2 bases and J lost 5, with 15 bases in between. CDR3 loop: CASSDTSGGATEAFF. The CDR3 nucleotides read TGTGCCAGCAGTGACACCTCGGGGGGCGCAACTGAAGCTTTCTTT.

The genes are TRBV10-3 and TRBJ1-2; D gene uncertain. V gave up 2 bases and J gave up 0 bases, with 10 bases separating them. Germline V lookup: CDR1 ENHRY, CDR2 SYGVKD. The CDR3 runs 15 residues. This CDR3 reads CAISEAPDTNYGYTF. The CDR3 DNA reads as TGTGCCATCAGTGAGGCGCCTGACACTAACTATGGCTACACCTTC.

The chain is built from TRBV6-5 and TRBJ2-3; 9 bases map to TRBD2. Trimming cost V 6 bases and J 3 bases; bases outside gene matches: 7. Per the germline V gene, CDR1 is MNHEY and CDR2 is SVGAGI. CDR3 size: 15 residues. CDR3 protein: CASRQRGAPTDTQYF. In nucleotides, the CDR3 is TGTGCCAGCAGACAGCGGGGGGCCCCGACAGATACGCAGTATTTT.

The V call is TRBV9, the J call TRBJ2-7, with 11 bases identical to TRBD2. CDR1 and CDR2 from the germline V gene are SGDLS and YYNGEE. J lost 6 bases, V lost 4 bases, and 9 bases had no gene match. The CDR3 has 15 residues. CDR3 DNA sequence: TGTGCCAGCAGCCCAGAGGTACTAGCGGGAGCCGAGCAGTACTTC. Translated, it gives CASSPEVLAGAEQYF.

The gene calls are TRBV7-3 and TRBJ2-3, with 10 bases identical to TRBD2. The CDR3 is 16 amino acids. Germline loops: CDR1 SGHTA, CDR2 FQGTGA. Trimming cost V 1 base and J 4 bases; bases outside gene matches: 5. The CDR3 here is CASSLNPAGGADTQYF. CDR3 coding DNA: TGTGCCAGCAGCTTAAACCCAGCGGGGGGGGCAGATACGCAGTATTTT.

For the CDR3, the DNA is TGTGCCAGTAGTATTGGACTAGCGGGAGGGCCCACCTACGAGCAGTACTTC. Translation: CASSIGLAGGPTYEQYF. The chain uses TRBV19 and TRBJ2-7; TRBD2 aligns across 15 bases. The length of the CDR3 is 17 residues. Germline lookup yields CDR1 LNHDA and CDR2 SQIVND (reference sequence). Trimming removed 3 bases from V and 2 bases from J; junction bases left unmatched: 5.

The V and J genes are TRBV15 and TRBJ2-3; 7 bases are shared with TRBD2. Germline V gives CDR1 LNHNV, CDR2 YYDKDF (reference sequence). J lost 6 bases, V lost 5 bases, and 11 bases had no gene match. The CDR3 totals 15 residues. The CDR3 region has the DNA TGTGCCACCAGCTTGGACTTGGGAGGGCCGGATACGCAGTATTTT. Translated, it gives CATSLDLGGPDTQYF.

The rearrangement joins TRBV30 to TRBJ1-4; D remains ambiguous. This CDR3 spans 12 amino acids. Germline assignment: CDR1 GTSNPN and CDR2 SVGIG (reference sequence). V was trimmed by 4 bases and J by 5 bases, leaving 8 bases between them. The CDR3 loop is CAWKDLNEKLFF. The DNA for the CDR3 is TGTGCCTGGAAGGACTTAAATGAAAAACTGTTTTTT.

The genes are TRBV29-1 and TRBJ2-7, with 11 bases matching TRBD2. V gave up 0 bases and J gave up 5 bases; unmatched junction bases: 9. The CDR3 contains 16 residues. Germline V gives CDR1 SQVTM, CDR2 ANQGSEA. CDR3 bases: TGCAGCGTTGAAGATCGGGGGACTAGCGGTTTGAACGAGCAGTACTTC. Protein: CSVEDRGTSGLNEQYF.

The chain links TRBV28 to TRBJ2-5; TRBD2 agrees at 12 bases. There are 14 residues in the CDR3. Germline V gene data show CDR1 as MDHEN and CDR2 as SYDVKM. V trimming: 4 bases; J trimming: 3 bases; junction bases outside the gene matches: 0. The CDR3 region has the DNA TGTGCCAGCAGTTCTAGCGGGAGGGAAGAGACCCAGTACTTC. Translation: CASSSSGREETQYF.

This clone was seen only once. The J gene is TRBJ2-5, the V gene TRBV11-2, with D possibly being TRBD2 (7 bases). The CDR3 consists of 15 residues. Trimming stripped 5 bases from V and 5 bases from J, with 18 bases between. CDR1 and CDR2 from the germline V gene are SGHAT and FQNNGV. The CDR3 bases are TGTGCCAGCAGCCAGGGAGGGGGACGGGGGGAGACCCAGTACTTC. Protein product: CASSQGGGRGETQYF.

The J gene is TRBJ1-4, the V gene TRBV7-2; 7 bases are a match to TRBD1. The CDR3 has 15 amino acids. Unmatched junction bases numbered 0, after V lost 1 base and J lost 1 base. The germline CDR1 and CDR2 sequences are SGHTA and FQGNSA. The CDR3 protein is CASSLDRGTNEKLFF. The CDR3 region has the DNA TGTGCCAGCAGCTTAGACAGGGGAACTAATGAAAAACTGTTTTTT.

The chain joins TRBV5-4 to TRBJ2-1, with TRBD2 matching over 10 bases. Germline V lookup: CDR1 SGHNT, CDR2 YYREEE (reference sequence). The CDR3 runs 15 residues. Unmatched junction bases numbered 2, after V lost 5 bases and J lost 0 bases. The CDR3 loop reads CASRSGGASYNEQFF. CDR3 nucleotides: TGTGCCAGCAGGAGCGGGGGGGCCTCCTACAATGAGCAGTTCTTC. Using reference TRBV5-4 and TRBJ2-1 for the parts outside the CDR3, the full variable domain is ETGVTQSPTHLIKTRGQQVTLRCSSQSGHNTVSWYQQALGQGPQFIFQYYREEENGRGNFPPRFSGLQFPNYSSELNVNALELDDSALYLCASRSGGASYNEQFFGPGTRLTVL.

The chain has TRBV7-8 and TRBJ1-1; D is perhaps TRBD1 (5 bases). CDR3 length equals 13 residues. Germline CDR1 and CDR2: SGHVS and FQNEAQ. Trimming took 2 bases from V and 2 from J, leaving 6 bases between them. DNA of the CDR3: TGTGCCAGCAGCTTAAGGGGTAACACTGAAGCTTTCTTT. It translates to CASSLRGNTEAFF.

The chain recombines TRBV30 with TRBJ1-1; possible D gene TRBD1, 5 bases. Germline V gene data show CDR1 as GTSNPN and CDR2 as SVGIG (reference sequence). CDR3 length: 13 amino acids. V was clipped by 4 bases and J by 4 bases, with 13 bases between them. This chain's CDR3 is CAWTVVRGTEAFF. The CDR3 DNA follows: TGTGCCTGGACTGTGGTTAGGGGCACTGAAGCTTTCTTT.

The V gene is TRBV7-3, the J gene TRBJ1-5; D unresolved. This CDR3 has 14 amino acids. V dropped 2 bases and J dropped 4 bases, with 9 bases sitting between them. Germline V gives CDR1 SGHTA, CDR2 FQGTGA. The CDR3 sequence is CASSLGPENQPQHF. CDR3 bases: TGTGCCAGCAGCTTAGGGCCAGAAAATCAGCCCCAGCATTTT.

This chain's CDR3 is CASTQGVGTDTQYF. The CDR3 DNA sequence: TGTGCCAGCACCCAGGGTGTGGGCACAGATACGCAGTATTTT. The chain is built from TRBV5-4 and TRBJ2-3, with a weak D call TRBD1 (5 bases). This CDR3 has 14 amino acids. CDR1 is SGHNT, CDR2 YYREEE, per germline (reference sequence). Trimming stripped 6 bases from V and 1 base from J, with 12 bases between. The whole variable domain, filled in from reference TRBV5-4 and TRBJ2-3, reads ETGVTQSPTHLIKTRGQQVTLRCSSQSGHNTVSWYQQALGQGPQFIFQYYREEENGRGNFPPRFSGLQFPNYSSELNVNALELDDSALYLCASTQGVGTDTQYFGPGTRLTVL.

The CDR3: CASSWTGETYNEQFF. CDR3 nucleotides: TGTGCCAGCTCATGGACAGGGGAGACTTACAATGAGCAGTTCTTC. J is TRBJ2-1 and V is TRBV18, with 9 bases lining up with TRBD1. This CDR3 is built from 15 residues. Losses at the gene ends were 5 bases for V and 4 bases for J; bases not matched to a gene: 6. Germline lookup yields CDR1 KGHSH and CDR2 LQKENI.

The chain combines TRBV13 with TRBJ1-2; tentatively, D is TRBD1 (6 bases). The CDR3 is 14 amino acids. The V gene lost 5 bases and the J gene lost 3 bases, with 13 bases spanning the gap. Germline assignment: CDR1 PRHDT and CDR2 FYEKMQ (reference sequence). In nucleotides, the CDR3 is TGTGCCAGCAGCAGGGGGGGGGTGGACTATGGCTACACCTTC. Translation: CASSRGGVDYGYTF.

J is TRBJ2-5 and V is TRBV9, with 9 positions matching TRBD1. V shed 5 bases and J 5 bases; nucleotides not matched to a gene: 7. CDR1 and CDR2 (germline): SGDLS, YYNGEE. This CDR3 has 14 residues. CDR3 in amino acids: CASSAGQGKETQYF. The CDR3 nucleotides read TGTGCCAGCAGTGCGGGACAGGGAAAGGAGACCCAGTACTTC.

This clone was recorded a few times. The chain employs TRBV30 and TRBJ2-7; possibly TRBD2 for D (5 bases). This CDR3 spans 13 amino acids. Germline CDR1 and CDR2: GTSNPN and SVGIG (reference sequence). The V gene lost 3 bases and the J gene lost 4 bases, with 13 bases spanning the gap. DNA of the CDR3: TGTGCCTGGAGCCGAGGGCCGGGGTACGAGCAGTACTTC. Encoded protein: CAWSRGPGYEQYF.

The count of this clone is one. V usage is TRBV6-5 and J usage is TRBJ1-1, with unresolved D. CDR3 length: 13 residues. V lost 0 bases, J lost 8 bases, and 10 bases lay in between. CDR1 and CDR2 (germline): MNHEY, SVGAGI. The CDR3 coding sequence is TGTGCCAGCAGTTACTCCCAACAGACAGAAGCTTTCTTT. It is translated as CASSYSQQTEAFF.

In regard to this clone: Other DNA sequences within the sample encode an identical CDR3. V is TRBV11-2 and J is TRBJ2-7; TRBD1 matches at 7 bases. J lost 1 base, V lost 0 bases, and 0 bases had no gene match. The CDR3 is 14 residues long. Germline V gene sequence: CDR1 SGHAT, CDR2 FQNNGV. CDR3 bases: TGTGCCAGCAGCTTAGAGACAGGGTCCTACGAGCAGTACTTC. Translation: CASSLETGSYEQYF.

In regard to this clone: The conserved final phenylalanine or tryptophan is absent from the CDR3, which likely points to a read error. It is unclear where the CDR3 begins or ends on the DNA, so no DNA is shown, and the CDR3 is as TCRdb lists it. V gene TRBV5-6 combines with J gene TRBJ2-7; the D call in the table, TRBD2, was not verified against the DNA. Counting both end residues, the CDR3 totals 12 amino acids. The V gene's germline CDR1 is SGHDT and CDR2 YYEEEE. The CDR3 spells CASSLGGGGGIL.